The 24 T cell receptor beta chains below all came from one sample that was sequenced in a study of OX40 agonist ivuxolimab in advanced cancers. Libraries were prepared by immunoSEQ multiplex PCR; TCRdb keeps only in-frame clonotypes and omits some of them. The table has around 80,000 clones, over 75% seen once; the top ten hold 0.5% to 0.6%. Sequenced here: CD4+ or CD8+ T cells sorted from blood, sampled in a trial of the OX40 agonist ivuxolimab. These TCRs come from an adult with an advanced solid tumor such as melanoma, head and neck, liver or kidney cancer.

The V and J genes are TRBV30 and TRBJ1-2, with D possibly being TRBD1 (5 bases). Deletions cut 2 bases from V and 5 bases from J, with 15 bases between. Germline lookup yields CDR1 GTSNPN and CDR2 SVGIG (reference sequence). The CDR3 is 14 amino acids. CDR3 bases: TGTGCCTGGAGTTTATCGGGACCTCGATATGGCTACACCTTC. Its translation: CAWSLSGPRYGYTF.

The J gene is TRBJ1-6, the V gene TRBV2, with 7 nucleotides matching TRBD1. This CDR3 comprises 15 residues. Germline lookup yields CDR1 SNHLY and CDR2 FYNNEI. J lost 6 bases, V lost 0 bases, and 2 bases had no gene match. CDR3 region: CASSEARGRNSPLHF. DNA of the CDR3: TGTGCCAGCAGTGAAGCAAGGGGGCGTAATTCACCCCTCCACTTT.

The chain is built from TRBV7-2 and TRBJ1-1; D gene ambiguous. The CDR3 runs to 16 residues. CDR1 SGHTA and CDR2 FQGNSA come from the germline V gene. V lost 5 bases to trimming and J lost 3 bases, with 19 bases between them. CDR3 sequence: CASSPGPSPRYTEAFF. DNA of the CDR3: TGTGCCAGCAGCCCAGGACCGTCCCCGCGGTACACTGAAGCTTTCTTT.

This clone was observed once. For the CDR3, the DNA is TGTGCCAGCAGTTTAACCTACAGGGCGCGGGGTCAGCCCCAGCATTTT. Protein: CASSLTYRARGQPQHF. The V gene is TRBV28, the J gene TRBJ1-5; D possibly corresponds to TRBD1 (6 bases). The V gene's germline CDR1 is MDHEN and CDR2 SYDVKM. The CDR3 loop spans 16 amino acids. Trimming took off 2 bases at V and 6 bases at J, with 17 bases between the two ends.

CDR3 loop: CASSPPPPDTQYF. As DNA, the CDR3 is TGTGCCAGCTCACCCCCACCCCCAGATACGCAGTATTTT. J is TRBJ2-3 and V is TRBV18; no clear D gene. CDR1 KGHSH and CDR2 LQKENI come from the germline V gene. V was cut by 3 bases and J by 4 bases, with 8 bases left in between. The CDR3 is 13 amino acids.

This rearrangement joins TRBV30 to TRBJ1-4; TRBD1 agrees at 7 bases. This CDR3 is built from 16 residues. V lost 4 bases to trimming and J lost 0 bases; unmatched junction nucleotides: 8. The V gene's germline CDR1 is GTSNPN and CDR2 SVGIG (reference sequence). This CDR3 is CAWKSGGQSTNEKLFF. The CDR3, as DNA: TGTGCCTGGAAGTCGGGGGGACAGTCAACTAATGAAAAACTGTTTTTT.

The V and J genes are TRBV5-1 and TRBJ2-3; D not resolved. The CDR3 contains 13 residues. Per the germline V gene, CDR1 is SGHRS and CDR2 is YFSETQ. Trimming removed 4 bases at V and 6 bases at J, with 12 bases between. The chain's CDR3 is CASSLNTVDTQYF. CDR3 DNA: TGCGCCAGCAGCCTCAACACAGTGGATACGCAGTATTTT.

This clone was counted only a few times. V usage is TRBV4-3 and J usage is TRBJ2-7; D may be TRBD2 (6 bases). This CDR3 has 14 residues. Per the germline V gene, CDR1 is LGHNA and CDR2 is YSLEER. V was pared by 0 bases and J by 2 bases, with 8 bases between. The CDR3 coding sequence is TGCGCCAGCAGCCAAGAGCGGGGAGCCTACGAGCAGTACTTC. This encodes CASSQERGAYEQYF.

The chain employs TRBV5-1 and TRBJ2-1; 12 bases are a match to TRBD2. Germline CDR1 SGHRS, CDR2 YFSETQ. Germline trimming cut 4 bases from V and 4 bases from J; bases unmatched to any gene: 6. The CDR3 extends over 16 amino acids. The CDR3 loop reads CASSPRLAGEYNEQFF. Here the CDR3 DNA reads TGCGCCAGCAGCCCCCGACTAGCGGGAGAATACAATGAGCAGTTCTTC.

The CDR3 region is CASSPRRTFTGDTQYF. The DNA of the CDR3 is TGTGCCAGCAGCCCCAGGCGGACATTTACAGGGGATACGCAGTATTTT. The gene calls are TRBV11-3 and TRBJ2-3; tentatively, D is TRBD1 (6 bases). The germline gives CDR1 SGHNT, CDR2 YENEEA. V lost 5 bases and J lost 6, with 21 bases in between. The CDR3 length is 16 residues.

The chain uses TRBV30 and TRBJ1-2; D gene uncertain. From germline, CDR1 is GTSNPN and CDR2 SVGIG (reference sequence). Trimming removed 3 bases at V and 3 bases at J, with 8 bases between. The CDR3 runs to 12 residues. CDR3 sequence reads: CAWSAVDYGYTF. The CDR3 DNA reads as TGTGCCTGGAGCGCAGTAGACTATGGCTACACCTTC.

This chain uses TRBV2 with TRBJ2-7; the D call may be TRBD1 or TRBD2 (7 bases each). This CDR3 comprises 13 residues. Germline CDR1 reads SNHLY; CDR2 reads FYNNEI. V was pared by 6 bases and J by 11 bases, with 20 bases between. The CDR3 DNA sequence: TGTGCCAGCAGGACCGAGGGGGCAGGGGGGGAGTACTTC. As protein: CASRTEGAGGEYF.

This chain joins TRBV2 and TRBJ1-4, with D hard to call. Germline values: CDR1 SNHLY, CDR2 FYNNEI. The CDR3 runs 12 residues. With 4 bases removed from V and 8 bases from J, the gap between germline ends came to 8 bases. CDR3 in DNA: TGTGCCAGCAGTGTTAGCGGAGAAAAACTGTTTTTT. Translating it yields CASSVSGEKLFF.

The rearrangement links TRBV11-3 to TRBJ2-5; D is ambiguous. The CDR3 consists of 13 residues. CDR1 is SGHNT, CDR2 YENEEA, per germline. Trimming took 5 bases from V and 1 from J, leaving 8 bases between them. The CDR3 DNA reads TGTGCCAGCAGCAGCCGGGTCCAAGAGACCCAGTACTTC. Protein: CASSSRVQETQYF.

The CDR3 is CASSLDRGNTIYF. The DNA for the CDR3 is TGTGCCAGCAGCTTAGATCGGGGAAACACCATATATTTT. This chain connects TRBV11-3 to TRBJ1-3; no reliable D call. This CDR3 has 13 amino acids. CDR1 and CDR2 from the germline V gene are SGHNT and YENEEA. V lost 0 bases to trimming and J lost 4 bases, with 4 bases between them.

Only one count was recorded for this clone. This chain connects TRBV7-6 to TRBJ2-1, with D unclear. Germline V gene lookup returns CDR1 SGHVS and CDR2 FNYEAQ. The V and J ends lost 2 bases and 15 bases respectively, with 17 bases between them. CDR3 length: 13 amino acids. CDR3 amino acids: CASSLNPTGLRFF. The CDR3 nucleotides read TGTGCCAGCAGCTTAAATCCTACGGGTTTGCGGTTCTTC.

V usage is TRBV25-1 and J usage is TRBJ2-7; 8 nucleotides align to TRBD1. There are 13 residues in the CDR3. CDR1 and CDR2 (germline): MGHDK, SYGVNS. Trimming at V came to 6 bases and at J to 3 bases, leaving 4 bases not matched to a gene. The CDR3 DNA reads as TGTGCCAGCAGGGATGACAGGGGCTACGAGCAGTACTTC. Translating it yields CASRDDRGYEQYF.

This rearrangement joins TRBV19 to TRBJ2-3; the match to TRBD1 covers 7 bases. Germline CDR1 LNHDA, CDR2 SQIVND (reference sequence). The CDR3 spans 16 residues. V trimming: 5 bases; J trimming: 8 bases; junction bases outside the gene matches: 16. The CDR3 coding sequence is TGTGCCAGTAGTCTTAATCGACAGGGCCTTAATCCTACGCAGTATTTT. Encoded protein: CASSLNRQGLNPTQYF.

The rearrangement uses TRBV18 and TRBJ1-3; a weak D match, TRBD1 (6 bases). The length of the CDR3 is 16 residues. The germline V gene has CDR1 KGHSH and CDR2 LQKENI. Trimming shortened V by 3 bases and J by 0 bases, and 12 bases separated the two germline ends. CDR3 loop: CASSPRKGDSGNTIYF. DNA for the CDR3: TGTGCCAGCTCACCGCGTAAGGGGGACTCTGGAAACACCATATATTTT.

The chain employs TRBV7-9 and TRBJ1-1, with 8 nucleotides matching TRBD1. This CDR3 is 13 amino acids long. Trimming removed 5 bases from V and 8 bases from J; junction bases left unmatched: 7. From germline, CDR1 is SEHNR and CDR2 FQNEAQ (reference sequence). CDR3 DNA: TGTGCCAGCAGCCTAACAGGGGGTGGAGAAGCTTTCTTT. This encodes CASSLTGGGEAFF.

The V gene is TRBV10-2, the J gene TRBJ1-5; D gene uncertain. The CDR3 has 17 residues. Looked up from germline, CDR1 is WSHSY and CDR2 is SAAADI. The V end lost 0 bases, the J end lost 4 bases, and 16 bases lay between the germline ends. CDR3 protein: CASSESGLRLTNQPQHF. CDR3 coding DNA: TGCGCCAGCAGTGAGTCGGGTCTTAGGCTTACGAATCAGCCCCAGCATTTT.

The V and J genes are TRBV5-1 and TRBJ2-3; a weak D match, TRBD2 (5 bases). The germline CDR1 and CDR2 sequences are SGHRS and YFSETQ. Trimming removed 2 bases at V and 6 bases at J, with 13 bases between. CDR3 length: 14 residues. In DNA, the CDR3 is TGCGCCAGCAGCTTCGCGGGTCCCGCCGATACGCAGTATTTT. Translation gives CASSFAGPADTQYF.

This clone was detected only once. The chain combines TRBV5-1 with TRBJ1-3; D uncertain. The germline V gene encodes CDR1 SGHRS and CDR2 YFSETQ. The CDR3 has 12 residues. Trimming stripped 0 bases from V and 4 bases from J, with 2 bases between. CDR3 amino acids: CASSLGGNTIYF. The CDR3 DNA follows: TGCGCCAGCAGCTTGGGCGGAAACACCATATATTTT.

The CDR3 here is CASSSGGNSYNEQFF. CDR3 in DNA: TGTGCCAGCAGTTCGGGGGGGAACTCCTACAATGAGCAGTTCTTC. The chain recombines TRBV11-3 with TRBJ2-1, with 8 nucleotides matching TRBD2. The germline V gene has CDR1 SGHNT and CDR2 YENEEA. The CDR3 length is 15 residues. The V segment lost 6 bases and the J segment 0 bases; nucleotides outside the gene matches: 4. The full variable domain, with the rest looked up from reference TRBV11-3 and TRBJ2-1, is EAGVVQSPRYKIIEKKQPVAFWCNPISGHNTLYWYLQNLGQGPELLIRYENEEAVDDSQLPKDRFSAERLKGVDSTLKIQPAELGDSAVYLCASSSGGNSYNEQFFGPGTRLTVL.